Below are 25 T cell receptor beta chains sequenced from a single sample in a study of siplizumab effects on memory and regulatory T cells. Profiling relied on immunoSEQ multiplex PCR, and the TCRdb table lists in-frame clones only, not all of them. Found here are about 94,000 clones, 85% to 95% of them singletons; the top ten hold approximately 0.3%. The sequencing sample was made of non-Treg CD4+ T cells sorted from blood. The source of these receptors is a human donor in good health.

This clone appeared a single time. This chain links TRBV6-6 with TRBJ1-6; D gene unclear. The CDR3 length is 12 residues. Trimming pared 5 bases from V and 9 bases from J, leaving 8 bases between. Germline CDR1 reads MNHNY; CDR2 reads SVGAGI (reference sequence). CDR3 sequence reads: CASSGRLSPLHF. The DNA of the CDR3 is TGTGCCAGCAGTGGGCGGCTTTCACCCCTCCACTTT.

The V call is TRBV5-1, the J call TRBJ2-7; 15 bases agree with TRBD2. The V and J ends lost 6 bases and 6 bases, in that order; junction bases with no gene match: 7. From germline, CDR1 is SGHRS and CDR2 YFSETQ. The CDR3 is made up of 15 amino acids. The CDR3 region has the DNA TGCGCCAGCACCCCAAGGACTAGCGGGGGGGCCGAGCAGTACTTC. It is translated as CASTPRTSGGAEQYF.

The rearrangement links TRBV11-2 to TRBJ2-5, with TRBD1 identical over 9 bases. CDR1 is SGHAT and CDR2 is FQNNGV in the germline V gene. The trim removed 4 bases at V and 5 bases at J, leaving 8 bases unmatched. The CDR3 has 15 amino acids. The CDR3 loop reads CASSYGTGGGETQYF. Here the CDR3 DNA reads TGTGCCAGCAGCTATGGCACAGGGGGCGGTGAGACCCAGTACTTC.

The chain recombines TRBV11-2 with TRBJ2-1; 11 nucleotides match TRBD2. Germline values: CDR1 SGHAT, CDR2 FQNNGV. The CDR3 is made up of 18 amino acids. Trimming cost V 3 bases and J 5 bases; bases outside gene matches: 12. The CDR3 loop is CASSFLGLAERLDNEQFF. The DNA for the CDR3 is TGTGCCAGCAGCTTCTTGGGACTAGCGGAGCGGCTCGACAATGAGCAGTTCTTC.

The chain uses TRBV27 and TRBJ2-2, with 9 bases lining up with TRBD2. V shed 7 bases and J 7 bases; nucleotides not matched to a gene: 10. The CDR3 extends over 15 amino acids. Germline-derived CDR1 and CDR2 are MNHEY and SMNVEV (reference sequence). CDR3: CASTPSREGLGELFF. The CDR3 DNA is TGTGCCAGCACCCCCTCGCGGGAGGGCCTCGGGGAGCTGTTTTTT.

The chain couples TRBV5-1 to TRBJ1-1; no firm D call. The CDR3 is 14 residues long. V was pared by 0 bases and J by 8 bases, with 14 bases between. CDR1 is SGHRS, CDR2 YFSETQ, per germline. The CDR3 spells CASSLVARQDEAFF. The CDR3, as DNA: TGCGCCAGCAGCTTGGTGGCTCGGCAAGACGAAGCTTTCTTT.

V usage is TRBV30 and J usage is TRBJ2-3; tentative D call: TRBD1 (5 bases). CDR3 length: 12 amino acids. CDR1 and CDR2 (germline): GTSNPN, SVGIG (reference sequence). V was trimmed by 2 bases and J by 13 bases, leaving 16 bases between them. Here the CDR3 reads CAWSPTGLQEYF. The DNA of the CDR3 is TGTGCCTGGAGTCCAACAGGCCTCCAGGAGTATTTT.

The CDR3 reads CASSQEATGRNIQYF. The DNA for the CDR3 is TGCGCCAGCAGCCAAGAAGCGACAGGCAGAAACATTCAGTACTTC. The V call is TRBV4-1, the J call TRBJ2-4, with D tentatively TRBD1 (6 bases). CDR1 and CDR2 (germline): MGHRA, YSYEKL. The V gene lost 0 bases and the J gene lost 6 bases, with 12 bases spanning the gap. This CDR3 has 15 amino acids.

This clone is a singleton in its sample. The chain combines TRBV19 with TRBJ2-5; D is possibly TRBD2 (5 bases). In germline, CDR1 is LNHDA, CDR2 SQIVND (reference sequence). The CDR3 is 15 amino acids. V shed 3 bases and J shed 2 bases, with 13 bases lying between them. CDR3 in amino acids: CASSMSRRVQETQYF. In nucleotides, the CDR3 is TGTGCCAGTAGTATGTCTCGGCGGGTGCAAGAGACCCAGTACTTC. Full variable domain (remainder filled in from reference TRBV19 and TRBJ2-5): DGGITQSPKYLFRKEGQNVTLSCEQNLNHDAMYWYRQDPGQGLRLIYYSQIVNDFQKGDIAEGYSVSREKKESFPLTVTSAQKNPTAFYLCASSMSRRVQETQYFGPGTRLLVL.

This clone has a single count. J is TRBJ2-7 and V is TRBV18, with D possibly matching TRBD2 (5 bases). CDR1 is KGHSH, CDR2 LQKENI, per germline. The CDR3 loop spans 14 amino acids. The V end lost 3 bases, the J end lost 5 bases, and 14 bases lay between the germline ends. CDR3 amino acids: CASSPLLAGDEQYF. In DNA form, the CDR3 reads TGTGCCAGCTCACCGTTGCTAGCTGGGGACGAGCAGTACTTC.

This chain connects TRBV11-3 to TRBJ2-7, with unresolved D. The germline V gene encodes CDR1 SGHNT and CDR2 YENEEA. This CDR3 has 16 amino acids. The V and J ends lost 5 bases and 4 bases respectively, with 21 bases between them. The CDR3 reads CASSPNWAPTSYEQYF. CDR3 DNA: TGTGCCAGCAGCCCGAATTGGGCTCCGACCTCTTACGAGCAGTACTTC.

Here the CDR3 reads CASSLGPGAHYGYTF. In DNA, the CDR3 is TGTGCCAGCAGCTTAGGGCCCGGAGCGCACTATGGCTACACCTTC. The V gene is TRBV11-2, the J gene TRBJ1-2; the D is unclear. The CDR3 extends over 15 amino acids. Trimming removed 1 base at V and 3 bases at J, with 12 bases between. The germline gives CDR1 SGHAT, CDR2 FQNNGV.

As DNA, the CDR3 is TGTGCCAGCAGCGCGGGGGGGCCCTACGAGCAGTACTTC. As protein: CASSAGGPYEQYF. The chain recombines TRBV9 with TRBJ2-7, with 8 bases matching TRBD2. This CDR3 contains 13 residues. CDR1 SGDLS and CDR2 YYNGEE come from the germline V gene. J lost 2 bases, V lost 3 bases, and 1 base had no gene match.

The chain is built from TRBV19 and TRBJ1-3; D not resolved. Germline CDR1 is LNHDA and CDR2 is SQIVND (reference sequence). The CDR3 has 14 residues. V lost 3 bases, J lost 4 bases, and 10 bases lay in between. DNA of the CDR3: TGTGCCAGTAGTATTGAAAGAGGAGGAAACACCATATATTTT. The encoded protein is CASSIERGGNTIYF.

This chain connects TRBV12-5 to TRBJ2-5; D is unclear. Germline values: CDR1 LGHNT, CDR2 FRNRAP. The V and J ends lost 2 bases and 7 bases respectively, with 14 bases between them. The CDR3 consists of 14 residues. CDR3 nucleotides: TGTGCTAGTGGTTTGCGGTGGGTTGTGGGGACCCAGTACTTC. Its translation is CASGLRWVVGTQYF.

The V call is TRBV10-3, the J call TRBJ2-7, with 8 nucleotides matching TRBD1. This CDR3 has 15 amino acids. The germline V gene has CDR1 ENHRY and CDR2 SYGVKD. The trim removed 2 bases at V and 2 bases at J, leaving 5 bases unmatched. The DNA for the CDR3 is TGTGCCATCAGTGAGCAAGGACAGGGCACCTACGAGCAGTACTTC. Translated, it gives CAISEQGQGTYEQYF.

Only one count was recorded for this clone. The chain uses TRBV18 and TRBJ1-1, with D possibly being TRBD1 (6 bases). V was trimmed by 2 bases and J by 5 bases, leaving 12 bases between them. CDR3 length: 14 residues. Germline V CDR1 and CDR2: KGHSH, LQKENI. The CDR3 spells CASSPGTGSTEAFF. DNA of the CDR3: TGTGCCAGCTCACCAGGTACAGGGTCTACTGAAGCTTTCTTT.

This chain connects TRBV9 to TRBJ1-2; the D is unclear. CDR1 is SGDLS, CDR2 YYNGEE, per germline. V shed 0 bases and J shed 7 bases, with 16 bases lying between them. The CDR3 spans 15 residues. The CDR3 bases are TGTGCCAGCAGCGTAGCTTGGTCGGTTGAAGGTGGCTACACCTTC. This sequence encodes CASSVAWSVEGGYTF.

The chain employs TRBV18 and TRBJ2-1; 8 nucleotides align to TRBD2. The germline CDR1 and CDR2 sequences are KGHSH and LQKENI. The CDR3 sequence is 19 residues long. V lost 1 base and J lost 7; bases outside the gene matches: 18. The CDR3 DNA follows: TGTGCCAGCTCACCACGAACGTTATCAGGGACGGGAGGGCCTAATGAGCAGTTCTTC. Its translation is CASSPRTLSGTGGPNEQFF. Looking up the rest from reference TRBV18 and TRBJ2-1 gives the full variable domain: NAGVMQNPRHLVRRRGQEARLRCSPMKGHSHVYWYRQLPEEGLKFMVYLQKENIIDESGMPKERFSAEFPKEGPSILRIQQVVRGDSAAYFCASSPRTLSGTGGPNEQFFGPGTRLTVL.

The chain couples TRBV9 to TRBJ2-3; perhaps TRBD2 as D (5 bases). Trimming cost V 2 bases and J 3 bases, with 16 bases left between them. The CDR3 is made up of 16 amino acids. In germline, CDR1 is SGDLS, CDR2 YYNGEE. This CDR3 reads CASSVQASPPTDTQYF. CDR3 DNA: TGTGCCAGCAGCGTTCAGGCTAGCCCGCCTACAGATACGCAGTATTTT.

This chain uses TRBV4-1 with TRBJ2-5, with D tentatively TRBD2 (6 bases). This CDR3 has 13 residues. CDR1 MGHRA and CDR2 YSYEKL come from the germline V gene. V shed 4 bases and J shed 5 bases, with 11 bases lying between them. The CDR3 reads CASSLGLAETQYF. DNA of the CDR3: TGCGCCAGCAGCCTGGGGCTAGCGGAGACCCAGTACTTC.

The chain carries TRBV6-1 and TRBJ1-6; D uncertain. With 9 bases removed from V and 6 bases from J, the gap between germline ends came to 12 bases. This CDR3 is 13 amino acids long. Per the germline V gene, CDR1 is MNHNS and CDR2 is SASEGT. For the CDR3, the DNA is TGTGCCAGTGGGCAACCCCCTAATTCACCCCTCCACTTT. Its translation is CASGQPPNSPLHF.

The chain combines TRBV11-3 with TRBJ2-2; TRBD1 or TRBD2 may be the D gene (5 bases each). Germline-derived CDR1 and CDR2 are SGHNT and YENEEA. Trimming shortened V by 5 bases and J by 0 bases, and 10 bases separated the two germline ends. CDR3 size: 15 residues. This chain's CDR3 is CASSPPGPNTGELFF. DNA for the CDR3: TGTGCCAGCAGCCCCCCGGGACCGAACACCGGGGAGCTGTTTTTT.

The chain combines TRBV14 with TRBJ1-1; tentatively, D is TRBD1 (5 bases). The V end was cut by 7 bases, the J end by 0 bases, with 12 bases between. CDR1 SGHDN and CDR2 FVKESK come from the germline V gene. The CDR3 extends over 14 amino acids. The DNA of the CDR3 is TGTGCCAGCAACCTGGGGGGAATGAACACTGAAGCTTTCTTT. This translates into CASNLGGMNTEAFF.

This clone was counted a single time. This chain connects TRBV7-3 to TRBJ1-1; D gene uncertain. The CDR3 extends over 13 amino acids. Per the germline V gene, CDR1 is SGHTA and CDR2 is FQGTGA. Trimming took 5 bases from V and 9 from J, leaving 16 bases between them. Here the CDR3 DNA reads TGTGCCAGCAGCGCGTCTGGTCCCGGTAAAGCTTTCTTT. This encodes CASSASGPGKAFF.